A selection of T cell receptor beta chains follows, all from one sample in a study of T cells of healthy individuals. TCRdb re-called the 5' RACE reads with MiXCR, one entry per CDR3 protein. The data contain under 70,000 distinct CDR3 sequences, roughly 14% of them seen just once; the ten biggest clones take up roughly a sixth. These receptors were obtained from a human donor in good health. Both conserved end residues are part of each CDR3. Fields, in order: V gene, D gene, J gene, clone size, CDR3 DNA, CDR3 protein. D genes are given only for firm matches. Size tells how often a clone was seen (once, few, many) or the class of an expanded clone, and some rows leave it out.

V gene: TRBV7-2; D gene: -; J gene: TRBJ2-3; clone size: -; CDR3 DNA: TGTGCCAGCTTACAGTGGGGTCATACGCAGTATTTT; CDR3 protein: CASLQWGHTQYF
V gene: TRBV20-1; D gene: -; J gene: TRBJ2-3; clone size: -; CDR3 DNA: TGCAGTGCTAGAACAGGGTGGGGCACAGATACGCAGTATTTT; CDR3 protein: CSARTGWGTDTQYF
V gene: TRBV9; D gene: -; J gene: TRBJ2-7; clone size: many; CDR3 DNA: TGTGCCAGCAGCGTAGGCGTTGCTCCCACCTACGAGCAGTACTTC; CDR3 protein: CASSVGVAPTYEQYF
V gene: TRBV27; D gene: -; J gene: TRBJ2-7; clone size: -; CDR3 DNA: TGTGCCAGCAGTCCCTTCGGGGGCGTACAATACGAGCAGTACTTC; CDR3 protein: CASSPFGGVQYEQYF
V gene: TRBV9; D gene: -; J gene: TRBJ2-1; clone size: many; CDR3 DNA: TGTGCCAGCAGCGTAGTGGGTCTGGGATATGAGCAGTTCTTC; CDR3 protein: CASSVVGLGYEQFF
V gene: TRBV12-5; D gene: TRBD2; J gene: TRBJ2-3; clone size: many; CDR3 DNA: TGTGCTAGTGGTTTGGGCCTAGCGGGGAGCACAGATACGCAGTATTTT; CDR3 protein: CASGLGLAGSTDTQYF
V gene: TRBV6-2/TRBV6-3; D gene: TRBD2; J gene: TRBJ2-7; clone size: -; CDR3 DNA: TGTGCCAGCAGCCCCAGGACTAGCGGGAGGTCCTCTGCCTACGAGCAGTACTTC; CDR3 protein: CASSPRTSGRSSAYEQYF
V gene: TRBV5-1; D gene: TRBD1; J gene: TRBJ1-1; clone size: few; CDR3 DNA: TGCGCCAGCAGCTCCTCAGGGGGCGGTCAGGACACTGAAGCTTTCTTT; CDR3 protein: CASSSSGGGQDTEAFF
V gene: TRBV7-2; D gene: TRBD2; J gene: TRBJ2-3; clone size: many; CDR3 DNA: TGTGCCAGCAGCTTGACTAGCGGAACCTATGATACGCAGTATTTT; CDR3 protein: CASSLTSGTYDTQYF
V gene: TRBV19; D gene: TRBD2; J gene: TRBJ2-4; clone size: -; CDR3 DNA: TGTGCCAGTAGTATGGGAGGGGAGGACATTCAGTACTTC; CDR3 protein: CASSMGGEDIQYF
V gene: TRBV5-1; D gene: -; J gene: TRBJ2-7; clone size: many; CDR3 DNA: TGTGCCAGCAGCTCGAGCTCCTACGAGCAGTACTTC; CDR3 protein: CASSSSSYEQYF
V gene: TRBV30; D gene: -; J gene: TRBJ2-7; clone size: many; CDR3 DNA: TGTGCCTGGAGTGCGGACGGAAACTACGAGCAGTACTTC; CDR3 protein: CAWSADGNYEQYF
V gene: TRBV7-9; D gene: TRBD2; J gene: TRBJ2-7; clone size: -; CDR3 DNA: TGTGCCAGCAGCCGCTTTGGTAGCGGGAGTGGCGAGCAGTACTTC; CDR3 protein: CASSRFGSGSGEQYF
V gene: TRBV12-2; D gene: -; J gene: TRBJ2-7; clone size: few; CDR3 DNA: TGTGCAAGTCGCTTGTTTCAGCCCTCCTACGAGCAGTACTTC; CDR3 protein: CASRLFQPSYEQYF
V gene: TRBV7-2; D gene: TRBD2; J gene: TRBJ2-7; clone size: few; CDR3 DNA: TGTGCCAGCAGCACGGGACTAGCGGGGGCCTACGAGCAGTACTTC; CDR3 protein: CASSTGLAGAYEQYF
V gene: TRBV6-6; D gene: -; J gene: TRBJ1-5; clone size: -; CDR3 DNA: TGTGCCAGCGGCGCGGCGGGTAATCAGCCCCAGCATTTT; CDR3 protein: CASGAAGNQPQHF
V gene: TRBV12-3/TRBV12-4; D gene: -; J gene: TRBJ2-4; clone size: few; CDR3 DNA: TGTGCCAGCAGTGCCGGGTCCCAGCCCTTCATAGCCAAAAACATTCAGTACTTC; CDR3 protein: CASSAGSQPFIAKNIQYF
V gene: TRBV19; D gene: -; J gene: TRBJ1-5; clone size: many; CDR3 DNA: TGTGCCAGTAAGGGGGGGATGGGCCAGCATTTT; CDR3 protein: CASKGGMGQHF
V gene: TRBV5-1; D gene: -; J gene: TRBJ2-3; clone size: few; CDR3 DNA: TGCGCCAGCAGCCCTAATGAGATCGAGGGATCAGATACGCAGTATTTT; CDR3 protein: CASSPNEIEGSDTQYF
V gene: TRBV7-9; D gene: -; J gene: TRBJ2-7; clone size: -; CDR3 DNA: TGTGCCAGCAGCGTTGGCAGTTTCTACGAGCAGTACTTC; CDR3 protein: CASSVGSFYEQYF
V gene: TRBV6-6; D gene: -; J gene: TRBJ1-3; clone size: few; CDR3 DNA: TGTGCCAGCAGGGCCCAAGGGGCGTTGGACGGAAACACCATATATTTT; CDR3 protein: CASRAQGALDGNTIYF
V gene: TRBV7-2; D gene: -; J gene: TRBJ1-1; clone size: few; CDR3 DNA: TGTGCCAGCAGCTTAAAGGTTGAAGCTTTCTTT; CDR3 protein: CASSLKVEAFF
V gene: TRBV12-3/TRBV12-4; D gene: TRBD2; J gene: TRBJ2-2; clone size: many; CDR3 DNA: TGTGCCAGCAGTCCTGGACTAGCGAACACCGGGGAGCTGTTTTTT; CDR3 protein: CASSPGLANTGELFF
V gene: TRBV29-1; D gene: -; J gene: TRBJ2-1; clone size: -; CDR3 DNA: TGCAGCGTTGAAGAGAGGGCCGTCAATGAGCAGTTCTTC; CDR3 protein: CSVEERAVNEQFF
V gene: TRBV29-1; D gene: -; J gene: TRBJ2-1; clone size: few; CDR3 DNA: TGCAGCGTTGCTCGGGGCAATGAGCAGTTCTTC; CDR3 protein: CSVARGNEQFF
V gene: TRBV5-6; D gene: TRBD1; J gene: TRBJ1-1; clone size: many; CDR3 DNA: TGTGCCAGCAGCTTGGTGGCAGGGGGACAGAACACTGAAGCTTTCTTT; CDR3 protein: CASSLVAGGQNTEAFF
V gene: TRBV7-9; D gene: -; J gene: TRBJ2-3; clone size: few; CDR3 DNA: TGTGCCAGCAGCTTAGCGGGAGACCCCACAGATACGCAGTATTTT; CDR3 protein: CASSLAGDPTDTQYF
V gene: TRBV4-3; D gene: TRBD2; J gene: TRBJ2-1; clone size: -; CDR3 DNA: TGCGCCAGCAGCCAAGATCCACTAGCGGCCTACAATGAGCAGTTCTTC; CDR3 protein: CASSQDPLAAYNEQFF
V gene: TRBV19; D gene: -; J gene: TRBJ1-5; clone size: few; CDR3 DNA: TGTGCCAGTAGTTCGACAGGCAATCAGCCCCAGCATTTT; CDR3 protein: CASSSTGNQPQHF
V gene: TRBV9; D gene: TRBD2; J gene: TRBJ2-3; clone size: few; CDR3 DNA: TGTGCCAGCAGCGGCGGGGGGGGAAGCACAGATACGCAGTATTTT; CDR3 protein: CASSGGGGSTDTQYF
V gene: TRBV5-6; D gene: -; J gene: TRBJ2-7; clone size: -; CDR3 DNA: TGTGCCAGCAGCATGGGACCAACCTCCTACGAGCAGTACTTC; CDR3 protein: CASSMGPTSYEQYF
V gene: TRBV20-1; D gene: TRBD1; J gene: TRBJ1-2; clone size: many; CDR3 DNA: TGCAGTGCTAGAGGAACGGCGGGGACAGGGTACTATGGCTACACCTTC; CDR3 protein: CSARGTAGTGYYGYTF
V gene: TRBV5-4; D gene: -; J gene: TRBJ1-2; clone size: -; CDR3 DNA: TGTGCCAGCAGCCAGGGGATCGAGCACATTTATTCCTATGGCTACACCTTC; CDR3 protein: CASSQGIEHIYSYGYTF
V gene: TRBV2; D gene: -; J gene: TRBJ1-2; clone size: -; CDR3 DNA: TGTGCCAGCAGTGATGAGGGACGGTCATATGGCTACACCTTC; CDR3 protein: CASSDEGRSYGYTF
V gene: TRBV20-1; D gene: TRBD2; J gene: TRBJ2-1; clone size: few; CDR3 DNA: TGCAGTGCTAGACAGCGGGAGCGGTCCTACAATGAGCAGTTCTTC; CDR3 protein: CSARQRERSYNEQFF
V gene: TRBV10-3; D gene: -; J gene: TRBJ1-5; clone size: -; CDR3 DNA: TGTGCCATCACCGCGGGATCCAATCAGCCCCAGCATTTT; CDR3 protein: CAITAGSNQPQHF
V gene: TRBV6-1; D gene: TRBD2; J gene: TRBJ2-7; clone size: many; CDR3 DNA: TGTGCCAGCAGTGAATTTGCTAGCGGGGGCGTCGCCGAGCAGTACTTC; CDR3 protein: CASSEFASGGVAEQYF
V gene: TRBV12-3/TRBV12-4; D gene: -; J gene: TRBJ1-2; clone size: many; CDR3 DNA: TGTGCCAGCAGTTTAGACGAATATGGCTACACCTTC; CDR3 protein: CASSLDEYGYTF
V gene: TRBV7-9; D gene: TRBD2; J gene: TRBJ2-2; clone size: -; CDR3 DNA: TGTGCCAGCAGCCGTCAGCTAGCGGGGATGAACACCGGGGAGCTGTTTTTT; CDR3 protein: CASSRQLAGMNTGELFF
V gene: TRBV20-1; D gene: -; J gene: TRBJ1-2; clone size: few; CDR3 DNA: TGCAGTGCTCGCGGAGGGGGCTACACCTTC; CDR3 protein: CSARGGGYTF
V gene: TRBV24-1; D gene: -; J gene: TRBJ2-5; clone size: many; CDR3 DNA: TGTGCCACCAGTGACTGGAATCAGCCCCAGTACTTC; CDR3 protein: CATSDWNQPQYF
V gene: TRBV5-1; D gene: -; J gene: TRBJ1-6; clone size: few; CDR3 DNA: TGCGCCAGCAGCCCCGGGTTTGTGGGGGGGTCACCCCTCCACTTT; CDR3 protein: CASSPGFVGGSPLHF